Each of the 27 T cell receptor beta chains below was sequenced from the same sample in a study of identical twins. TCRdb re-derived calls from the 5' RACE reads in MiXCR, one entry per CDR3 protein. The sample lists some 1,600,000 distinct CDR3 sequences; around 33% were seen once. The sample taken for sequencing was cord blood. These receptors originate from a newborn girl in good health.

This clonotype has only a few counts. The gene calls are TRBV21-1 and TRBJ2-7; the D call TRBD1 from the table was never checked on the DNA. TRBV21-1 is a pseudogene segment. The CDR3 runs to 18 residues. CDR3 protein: CASSKVHDRRPSSYEQYF. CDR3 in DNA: TGTGCCAGCAGCAAAGTCCACGACAGGCGGCCGAGCTCCTACGAGCAGTACTTC.

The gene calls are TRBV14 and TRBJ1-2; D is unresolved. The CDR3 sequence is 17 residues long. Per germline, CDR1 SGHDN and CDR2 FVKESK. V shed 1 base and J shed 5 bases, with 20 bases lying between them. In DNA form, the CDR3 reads TGTGCCAGCAGCCAAGGCTGGTCCATCAAGGATCATTATGGCTACACCTTC. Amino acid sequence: CASSQGWSIKDHYGYTF. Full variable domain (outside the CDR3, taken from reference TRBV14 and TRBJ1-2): EAGVTQFPSHSVIEKGQTVTLRCDPISGHDNLYWYRRVMGKEIKFLLHFVKESKQDESGMPNNRFLAERTGGTYSTLKVQPAELEDSGVYFCASSQGWSIKDHYGYTFGSGTRLTVV.

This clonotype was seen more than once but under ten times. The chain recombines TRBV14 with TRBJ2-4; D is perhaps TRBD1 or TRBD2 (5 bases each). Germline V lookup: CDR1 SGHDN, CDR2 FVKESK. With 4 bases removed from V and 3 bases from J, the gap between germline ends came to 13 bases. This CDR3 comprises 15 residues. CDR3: CASSPGPRDKNIQYF. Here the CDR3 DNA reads TGTGCCAGCAGCCCGGGACCCCGTGACAAAAACATTCAGTACTTC.

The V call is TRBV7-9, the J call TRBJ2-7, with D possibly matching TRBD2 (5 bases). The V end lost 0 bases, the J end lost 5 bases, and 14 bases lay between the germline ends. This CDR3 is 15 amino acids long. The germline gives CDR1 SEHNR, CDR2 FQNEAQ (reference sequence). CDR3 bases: TGTGCCAGCAGCTTAGCGATCGGGGTTGGCAACGAGCAGTACTTC. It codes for CASSLAIGVGNEQYF.

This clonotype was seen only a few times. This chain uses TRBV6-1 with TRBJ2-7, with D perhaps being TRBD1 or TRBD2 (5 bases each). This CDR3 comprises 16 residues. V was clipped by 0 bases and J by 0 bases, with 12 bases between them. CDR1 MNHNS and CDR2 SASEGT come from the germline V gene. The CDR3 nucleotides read TGTGCCAGCAGTGAAGCCTGGGGGTACTCCTCCTACGAGCAGTACTTC. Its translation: CASSEAWGYSSYEQYF.

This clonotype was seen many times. The CDR3 coding sequence is TGTGCCAGCAGCCCTAGGTCCGGGATAGCCAAAAACATTCAGTACTTC. It translates to CASSPRSGIAKNIQYF. The chain carries TRBV7-2 and TRBJ2-4; a possible D gene is TRBD2 (5 bases). The CDR3 totals 16 residues. V lost 5 bases and J 0 bases, leaving 14 bases between the germline ends. CDR1 and CDR2 from the germline V gene are SGHTA and FQGNSA.

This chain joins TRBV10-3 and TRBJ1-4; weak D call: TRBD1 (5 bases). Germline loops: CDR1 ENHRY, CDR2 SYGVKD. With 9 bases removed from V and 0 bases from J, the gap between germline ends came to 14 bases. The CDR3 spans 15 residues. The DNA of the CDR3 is TGTGCCATTTCCCGGGGCGGCCCAACTAATGAAAAACTGTTTTTT. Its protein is CAISRGGPTNEKLFF.

CDR3 in amino acids: CSVPARLAGNNEQYF. Written as DNA, the CDR3 is TGCAGTGTTCCCGCCCGACTAGCGGGTAACAATGAGCAGTACTTC. This chain links TRBV20-1 with TRBJ2-7; 10 bases line up with TRBD2. Trimming at V came to 7 bases and at J to 7 bases, leaving 16 bases not matched to a gene. Germline V gene lookup returns CDR1 DFQATT and CDR2 SNEGSKA (reference sequence). This CDR3 comprises 15 residues.

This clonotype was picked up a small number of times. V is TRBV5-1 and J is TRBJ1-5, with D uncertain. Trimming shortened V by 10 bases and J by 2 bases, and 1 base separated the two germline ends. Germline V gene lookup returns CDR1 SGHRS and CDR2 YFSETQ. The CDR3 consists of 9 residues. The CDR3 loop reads CARNQPQHF. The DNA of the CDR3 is TGCGCCCGCAATCAGCCCCAGCATTTT.

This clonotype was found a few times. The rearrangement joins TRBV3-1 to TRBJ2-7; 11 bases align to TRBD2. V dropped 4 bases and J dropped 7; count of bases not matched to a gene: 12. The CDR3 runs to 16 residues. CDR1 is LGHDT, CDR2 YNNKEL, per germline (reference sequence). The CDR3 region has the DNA TGTGCCAGCAGCCGCCGACTAGCGGGGAATTTTGGGGAGCAGTACTTC. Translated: CASSRRLAGNFGEQYF.

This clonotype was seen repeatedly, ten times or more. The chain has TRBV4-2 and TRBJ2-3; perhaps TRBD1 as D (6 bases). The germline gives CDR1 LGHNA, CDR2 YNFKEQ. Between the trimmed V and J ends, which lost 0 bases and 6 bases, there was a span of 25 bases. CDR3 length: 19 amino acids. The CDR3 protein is CASSQDQGIGRTTLDTQYF. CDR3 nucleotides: TGTGCCAGCAGCCAAGATCAGGGGATCGGCAGAACAACCCTCGATACGCAGTATTTT.

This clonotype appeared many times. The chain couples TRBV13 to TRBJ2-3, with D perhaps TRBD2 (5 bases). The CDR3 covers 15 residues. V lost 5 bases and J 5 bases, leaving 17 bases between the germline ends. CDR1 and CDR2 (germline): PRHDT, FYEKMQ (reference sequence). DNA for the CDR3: TGTGCCAGCAGCCCATCCAGCGGCGTGCTAGATACGCAGTATTTT. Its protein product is CASSPSSGVLDTQYF.

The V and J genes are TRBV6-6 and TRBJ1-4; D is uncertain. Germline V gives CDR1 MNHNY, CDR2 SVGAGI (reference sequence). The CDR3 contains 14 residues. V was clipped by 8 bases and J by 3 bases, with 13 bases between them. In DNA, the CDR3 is TGTGCCAGCGAGCCGCCGGGCCCTAATGAAAAACTGTTTTTT. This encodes CASEPPGPNEKLFF.

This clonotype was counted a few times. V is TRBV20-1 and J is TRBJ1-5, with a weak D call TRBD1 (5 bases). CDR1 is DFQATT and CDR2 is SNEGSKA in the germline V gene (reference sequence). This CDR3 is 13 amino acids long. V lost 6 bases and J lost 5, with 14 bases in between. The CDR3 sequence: CSAAQGVDQPQHF. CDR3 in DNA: TGCAGTGCCGCCCAGGGAGTAGATCAGCCCCAGCATTTT.

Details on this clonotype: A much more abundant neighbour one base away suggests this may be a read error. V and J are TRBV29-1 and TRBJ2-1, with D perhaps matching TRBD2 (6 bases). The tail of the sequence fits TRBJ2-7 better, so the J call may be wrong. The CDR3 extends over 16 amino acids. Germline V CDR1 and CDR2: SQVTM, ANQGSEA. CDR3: CSVEDGRESSYNEQYF. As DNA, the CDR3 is TGCAGCGTTGAAGATGGACGGGAGAGCTCCTACAATGAGCAGTACTTC.

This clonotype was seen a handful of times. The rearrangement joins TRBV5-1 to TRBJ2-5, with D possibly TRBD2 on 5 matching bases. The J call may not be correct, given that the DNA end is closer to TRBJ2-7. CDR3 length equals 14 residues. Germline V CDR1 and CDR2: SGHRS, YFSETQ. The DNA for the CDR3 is TGCGCCAGCAGCGTAGAGGGTCCCCATTACGAGCAGTACTTC. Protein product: CASSVEGPHYEQYF.

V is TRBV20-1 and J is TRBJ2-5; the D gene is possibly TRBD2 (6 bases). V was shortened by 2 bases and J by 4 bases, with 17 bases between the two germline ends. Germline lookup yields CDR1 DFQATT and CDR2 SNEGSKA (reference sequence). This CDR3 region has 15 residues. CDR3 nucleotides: TGCAGTGCTAGAACCACCGGTACTAGCCGAGAGACCCAGTACTTC. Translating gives CSARTTGTSRETQYF.

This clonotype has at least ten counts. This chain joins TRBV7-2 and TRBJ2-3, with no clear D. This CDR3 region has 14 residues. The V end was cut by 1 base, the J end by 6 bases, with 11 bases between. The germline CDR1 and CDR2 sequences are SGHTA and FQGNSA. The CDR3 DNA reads TGTGCCAGCAGCTTAGTAGGTGCTGGGGATACGCAGTATTTT. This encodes CASSLVGAGDTQYF. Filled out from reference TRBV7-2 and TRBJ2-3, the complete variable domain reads GAGVSQSPSNKVTEKGKDVELRCDPISGHTALYWYRQSLGQGLEFLIYFQGNSAPDKSGLPSDRFSAERTGGSVSTLTIQRTQQEDSAVYLCASSLVGAGDTQYFGPGTRLTVL.

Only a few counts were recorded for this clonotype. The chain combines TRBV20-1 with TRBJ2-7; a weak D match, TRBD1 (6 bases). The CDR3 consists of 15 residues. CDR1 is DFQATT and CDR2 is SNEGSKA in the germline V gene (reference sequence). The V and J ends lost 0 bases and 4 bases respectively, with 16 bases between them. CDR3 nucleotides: TGCAGTGCTAGAGACGGGCAGGGGATCGAATACGAGCAGTACTTC. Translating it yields CSARDGQGIEYEQYF.

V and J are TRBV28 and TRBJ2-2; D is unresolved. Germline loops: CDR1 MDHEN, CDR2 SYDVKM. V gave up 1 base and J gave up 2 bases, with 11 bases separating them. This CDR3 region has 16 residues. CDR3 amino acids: CASSLSASKNTGELFF. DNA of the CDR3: TGTGCCAGCAGTTTATCGGCGTCTAAAAACACCGGGGAGCTGTTTTTT.

CDR3 sequence: CASSEQGWGNEKLFF. Written as DNA, the CDR3 is TGCGCCAGCAGCGAACAGGGATGGGGTAATGAAAAACTGTTTTTT. The chain employs TRBV5-1 and TRBJ1-4, with D tentatively TRBD1 (6 bases). The CDR3 runs to 15 residues. The V and J ends lost 4 bases and 4 bases respectively, with 14 bases between them. Looked up from germline, CDR1 is SGHRS and CDR2 is YFSETQ.

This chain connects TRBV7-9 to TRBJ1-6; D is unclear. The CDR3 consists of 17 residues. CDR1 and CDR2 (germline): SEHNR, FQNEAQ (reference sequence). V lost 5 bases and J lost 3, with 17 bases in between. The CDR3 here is CASSHAPGRGYNSPLHF. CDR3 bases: TGTGCCAGCAGCCACGCCCCAGGACGGGGCTATAATTCACCCCTCCACTTT. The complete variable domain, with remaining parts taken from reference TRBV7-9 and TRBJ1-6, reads DTGVSQNPRHKITKRGQNVTFRCDPISEHNRLYWYRQTLGQGPEFLTYFQNEAQLEKSRLLSDRFSAERPKGSFSTLEIQRTEQGDSAMYLCASSHAPGRGYNSPLHFGNGTRLTVT.

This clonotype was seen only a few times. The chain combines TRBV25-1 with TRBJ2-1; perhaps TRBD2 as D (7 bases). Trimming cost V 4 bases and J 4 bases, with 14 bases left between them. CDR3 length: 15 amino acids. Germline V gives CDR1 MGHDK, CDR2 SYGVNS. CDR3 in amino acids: CASSVRGAGYNEQFF. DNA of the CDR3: TGTGCCAGCAGTGTCCGGGGGGCGGGGTACAATGAGCAGTTCTTC.

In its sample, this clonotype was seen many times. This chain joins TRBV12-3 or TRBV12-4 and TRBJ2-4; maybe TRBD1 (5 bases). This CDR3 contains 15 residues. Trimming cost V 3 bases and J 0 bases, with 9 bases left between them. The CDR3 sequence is CASSFKGLAKNIQYF. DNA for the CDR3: TGTGCCAGCAGTTTTAAGGGGCTAGCCAAAAACATTCAGTACTTC.

The CDR3 protein is CASSPRAIVEKLFF. For the CDR3, the DNA is TGTGCCAGCTCACCACGCGCGATAGTTGAAAAACTGTTTTTT. The gene calls are TRBV18 and TRBJ1-4, with D hard to call. The germline CDR1 and CDR2 sequences are KGHSH and LQKENI. The CDR3 is 14 residues long. The ends were cut back, 1 base at V and 7 bases at J, with 10 bases in the middle. Filled out from reference TRBV18 and TRBJ1-4, the complete variable domain reads NAGVMQNPRHLVRRRGQEARLRCSPMKGHSHVYWYRQLPEEGLKFMVYLQKENIIDESGMPKERFSAEFPKEGPSILRIQQVVRGDSAAYFCASSPRAIVEKLFFGSGTQLSVL.

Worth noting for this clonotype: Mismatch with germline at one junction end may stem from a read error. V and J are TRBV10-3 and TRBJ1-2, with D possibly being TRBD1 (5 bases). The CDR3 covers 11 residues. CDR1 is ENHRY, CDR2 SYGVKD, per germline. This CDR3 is CAIGANYRYTF. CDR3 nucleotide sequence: TGTGCCATAGGGGCGAACTATCGCTACACCTTC.

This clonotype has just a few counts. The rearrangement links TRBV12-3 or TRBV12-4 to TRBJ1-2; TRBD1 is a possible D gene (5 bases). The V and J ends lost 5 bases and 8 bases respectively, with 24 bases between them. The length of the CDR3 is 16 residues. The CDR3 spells CASSPIHRDPSGGYTF. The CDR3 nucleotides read TGTGCCAGCAGTCCAATCCACCGGGACCCCTCAGGAGGCTACACCTTC.